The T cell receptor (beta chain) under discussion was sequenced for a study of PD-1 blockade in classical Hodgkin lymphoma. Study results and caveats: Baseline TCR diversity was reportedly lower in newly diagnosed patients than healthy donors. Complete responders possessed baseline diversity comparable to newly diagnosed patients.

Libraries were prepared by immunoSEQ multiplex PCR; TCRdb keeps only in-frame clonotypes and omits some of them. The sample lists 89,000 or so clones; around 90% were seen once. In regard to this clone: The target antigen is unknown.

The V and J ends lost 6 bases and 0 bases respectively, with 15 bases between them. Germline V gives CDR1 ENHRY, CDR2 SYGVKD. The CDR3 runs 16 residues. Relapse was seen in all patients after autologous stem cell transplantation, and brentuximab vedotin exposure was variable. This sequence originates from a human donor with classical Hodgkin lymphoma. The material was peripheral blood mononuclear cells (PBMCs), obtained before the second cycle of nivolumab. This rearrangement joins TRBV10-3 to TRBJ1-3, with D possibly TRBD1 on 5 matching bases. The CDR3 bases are TGTGCCATCAGCGCGATGAGGGGAGCCTCTGGAAACACCATATATTTT. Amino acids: CAISAMRGASGNTIYF.